The 14 T cell receptor beta chains below were found in one sample sequenced in a study of blood T cell repertoires in COVID-19 (dated by TCRdb to 2018 to 2020). Library prep was done by the immunoSEQ multiplex PCR assay. TCRdb took this table from immuneACCESS and kept in-frame rearrangements with V and J called. Such tables lack part of the clones; where checked against another copy, unresolved V genes explain under half of the gap, and the rest is unexplained. The sample table contains more than 250,000 clones; only one count was recorded for 80% to 85% of them. The ten largest clones add up to 4.5% to 6% of the sample. The sample consisted of PBMCs or T cells enriched from blood (not recorded which). These receptor sequences come from a man aged 35 to 55 who had been exposed to COVID-19.

This clone was seen a few times. V is TRBV4-1 and J is TRBJ1-2; D unclear. Germline values: CDR1 MGHRA, CDR2 YSYEKL. The CDR3 has 15 amino acids. Trimming removed 4 bases at V and 8 bases at J, with 20 bases between. Here the CDR3 DNA reads TGCGCCAGCAGCCTTGAGGGCTCCCTCCCGTTGGGCTACACCTTC. This gives the protein CASSLEGSLPLGYTF.

This clone was observed a handful of times. This chain uses TRBV10-1 with TRBJ2-2; the D is unclear. The CDR3 runs 14 residues. The germline gives CDR1 WNHNN, CDR2 SYGVQD (reference sequence). The ends were cut back, 0 bases at V and 8 bases at J, with 10 bases in the middle. As DNA, the CDR3 is TGCGCCAGCAGTGAGTCGGCGGCTTGGGGGGAGCTGTTTTTT. Protein sequence: CASSESAAWGELFF.

The chain has TRBV11-2 and TRBJ2-7; D may be TRBD1 (6 bases). V was trimmed by 10 bases and J by 3 bases, leaving 19 bases between them. This CDR3 region has 14 residues. The germline CDR1 and CDR2 sequences are SGHAT and FQNNGV. The CDR3, as DNA: TGTGCCAATATCACACAGGGTAACTTCTACGAGCAGTACTTC. It is translated as CANITQGNFYEQYF.

This chain uses TRBV30 with TRBJ1-2; D unclear. The CDR3 runs 13 residues. CDR1 is GTSNPN, CDR2 SVGIG, per germline (reference sequence). Between the trimmed V and J ends, which lost 4 bases and 3 bases, there was a span of 12 bases. The CDR3 loop reads CAWKISRDYGYTF. For the CDR3, the DNA is TGTGCCTGGAAGATCTCCCGGGACTATGGCTACACCTTC.

The V gene is TRBV5-4, the J gene TRBJ2-7, with D uncertain. Between the trimmed V and J ends, which lost 2 bases and 6 bases, there was a span of 18 bases. CDR3 length: 15 residues. The V gene's germline CDR1 is SGHNT and CDR2 YYREEE (reference sequence). CDR3 residues: CASSFRLATSGEQYF. The CDR3 nucleotides are TGTGCCAGCAGCTTCCGGTTAGCAACTTCGGGCGAGCAGTACTTC.

CDR3 bases: TGCGCCAGCAGTGACGAGTCCGGGACAGCAGCCTACGAGCAGTACTTC. Its translation: CASSDESGTAAYEQYF. V usage is TRBV10-1 and J usage is TRBJ2-7; 7 bases are a match to TRBD1. The CDR3 runs 16 residues. The V and J ends lost 3 bases and 2 bases, in that order; junction bases with no gene match: 10. Germline CDR1 reads WNHNN; CDR2 reads SYGVQD (reference sequence).

The J gene is TRBJ1-3, the V gene TRBV24-1, with D possibly TRBD1 on 6 matching bases. Germline V lookup: CDR1 KGHDR, CDR2 SFDVKD. The germline V and J ends were trimmed by 4 bases and 8 bases, with 11 bases remaining between them. The CDR3 runs to 13 residues. Here the CDR3 DNA reads TGTGCCACCAGTGAGGGGGCCGGTTACACCATATATTTT. This encodes CATSEGAGYTIYF.

The chain employs TRBV6-5 and TRBJ2-7, with TRBD2 as a possible D gene (6 bases). The germline gives CDR1 MNHEY, CDR2 SVGAGI. The CDR3 is 12 amino acids. V was shortened by 4 bases and J by 6 bases, with 10 bases between the two germline ends. The CDR3 here is CASSWFGGEQYF. The CDR3 DNA follows: TGTGCCAGCAGTTGGTTCGGGGGCGAGCAGTACTTC.

The genes are TRBV11-1 and TRBJ2-1; 10 nucleotides line up with TRBD1. V lost 3 bases to trimming and J lost 8 bases; unmatched junction nucleotides: 10. Germline-derived CDR1 and CDR2 are SGHAT and FQDESV (reference sequence). The CDR3 totals 16 residues. The CDR3 sequence: CASSFRMTGGNDEQFF. The DNA of the CDR3 is TGTGCCAGCAGCTTCCGGATGACAGGGGGCAACGATGAGCAGTTCTTC.

The chain has TRBV11-3 and TRBJ2-7, with 13 nucleotides matching TRBD2. CDR3 length: 15 amino acids. V shed 6 bases, J shed 7 bases, and the junction held 9 bases outside the gene matches. CDR1 and CDR2 (germline): SGHNT, YENEEA. The DNA of the CDR3 is TGTGCCAGCAGAAGAGGGACTAGCGGGATTCGGGAGCAGTACTTC. As protein: CASRRGTSGIREQYF. The full variable domain, with the rest looked up from reference TRBV11-3 and TRBJ2-7, is EAGVVQSPRYKIIEKKQPVAFWCNPISGHNTLYWYLQNLGQGPELLIRYENEEAVDDSQLPKDRFSAERLKGVDSTLKIQPAELGDSAVYLCASRRGTSGIREQYFGPGTRLTVT.

The V and J genes are TRBV18 and TRBJ1-3, with D perhaps matching TRBD1 (6 bases). The CDR3 is made up of 16 amino acids. Germline V CDR1 and CDR2: KGHSH, LQKENI. Trimming stripped 2 bases from V and 2 bases from J, with 13 bases between. CDR3: CASSPEATGTGNTIYF. The CDR3 bases are TGTGCCAGCTCACCAGAAGCTACAGGGACTGGAAACACCATATATTTT.

The chain uses TRBV7-9 and TRBJ1-1; D ambiguous. The CDR3 spans 12 residues. CDR1 and CDR2 from the germline V gene are SEHNR and FQNEAQ (reference sequence). V gave up 3 bases and J gave up 2 bases, with 4 bases separating them. CDR3 loop: CASSFINTEAFF. CDR3 in DNA: TGTGCCAGCAGCTTTATTAACACTGAAGCTTTCTTT.

The chain uses TRBV7-2 and TRBJ2-7; 10 bases are a match to TRBD2. The CDR3 has 16 amino acids. Unmatched junction bases numbered 9, after V lost 5 bases and J lost 2 bases. CDR1 SGHTA and CDR2 FQGNSA come from the germline V gene. The CDR3 protein is CASSLLGLANPYEQYF. CDR3 nucleotide sequence: TGTGCCAGCAGCCTCCTGGGACTAGCGAACCCCTACGAGCAGTACTTC.

The rearrangement joins TRBV9 to TRBJ1-1; D is ambiguous. The CDR3 runs to 14 residues. CDR1 and CDR2 (germline): SGDLS, YYNGEE. V lost 4 bases to trimming and J lost 11 bases, with 21 bases between them. The DNA for the CDR3 is TGTGCCAGCAGCCCGTCGAGAACGACACCCGCGGCTTTCTTT. This gives the protein CASSPSRTTPAAFF.